The entry below gives a single TCR beta chain sequence along with its context. Assignment of participants to cohorts was predicated upon participant-reported clinical history. Authors' methods: From reference gene primer amplification, estimates of nucleated cell counts were derived. The data were produced by immunoSEQ multiplex PCR, yet TCRdb's version contains in-frame clones alone and is incomplete. V and J calls and clone size are those listed in that table; D and trimming were worked out from the DNA. Of fewer than 400,000 clones listed, 90% are singletons. The record originates from a study of blood T cell repertoires in COVID-19. V was shortened by 0 bases and J by 4 bases, with 19 bases between the two germline ends. In germline, CDR1 is SGDLS, CDR2 YYNGEE. The CDR3 contains 17 residues.

The sequence derives from a woman aged 25-40 years who had been exposed to COVID-19. This chain joins TRBV9 and TRBJ2-5; possibly TRBD2 for D (6 bases). Sequencing used PBMCs or T cells enriched from blood (not recorded which). CDR3 sequence: CASSVGGGARLGETQYF. The CDR3 DNA reads as TGTGCCAGCAGCGTAGGGGGCGGGGCCCGTCTCGGAGAGACCCAGTACTTC.